A single sample is the source of the 24 T cell receptor beta chains below, sequenced in a study of blood T cell repertoires in COVID-19. Method: immunoSEQ multiplex PCR; TCRdb's copy keeps in-frame clones and lacks some. This table holds under 300,000 clones, around nine tenths found once. Sequencing was done on a sample of PBMCs or T cells enriched from blood (not recorded which). These receptors came from a woman between 18 and 30 years old who had recovered from COVID-19.

V and J are TRBV6-6 and TRBJ1-2, with D uncertain. The V gene lost 2 bases and the J gene lost 0 bases, with 10 bases spanning the gap. The CDR3 covers 15 residues. CDR1 is MNHNY, CDR2 SVGAGI, per germline (reference sequence). CDR3 DNA: TGTGCCAGCAGTTACGTCGGGTATACTAACTATGGCTACACCTTC. Protein product: CASSYVGYTNYGYTF.

This clone showed up just once. The chain links TRBV6-6 to TRBJ1-5; the D is unclear. CDR3 length: 15 residues. Germline V CDR1 and CDR2: MNHNY, SVGAGI (reference sequence). The V end lost 7 bases, the J end lost 2 bases, and 15 bases lay between the germline ends. CDR3 region: CASIQRPRGNQPQHF. CDR3 bases: TGTGCCAGCATCCAGCGGCCCCGGGGCAATCAGCCCCAGCATTTT.

The J gene is TRBJ2-3, the V gene TRBV7-9; TRBD1 matches at 9 bases. J was trimmed by 9 bases and V by 0 bases; bases with no gene match: 13. The CDR3 loop spans 17 amino acids. CDR1 is SEHNR and CDR2 is FQNEAQ in the germline V gene (reference sequence). The chain's CDR3 is CASSLAHSLGQGWTQYF. CDR3 nucleotide sequence: TGTGCCAGCAGCTTAGCCCACTCGTTGGGACAGGGTTGGACGCAGTATTTT.

This chain joins TRBV6-5 and TRBJ2-3, with a tentative D call TRBD2 (5 bases). The CDR3 contains 15 residues. Trimming shortened V by 0 bases and J by 0 bases, and 7 bases separated the two germline ends. The germline V gene encodes CDR1 MNHEY and CDR2 SVGAGI. Here the CDR3 reads CASSYSGGSTDTQYF. CDR3 DNA: TGTGCCAGCAGTTACTCGGGCGGGAGCACAGATACGCAGTATTTT.

This rearrangement joins TRBV9 to TRBJ2-1; the D is unclear. This CDR3 is 12 amino acids long. The germline V gene encodes CDR1 SGDLS and CDR2 YYNGEE. Trimming removed 4 bases from V and 0 bases from J, with 2 bases in between. The CDR3 bases are TGTGCCAGCAGCCTCTCCTACAATGAGCAGTTCTTC. The encoded protein is CASSLSYNEQFF.

V usage is TRBV28 and J usage is TRBJ1-5; 7 bases agree with TRBD1. Per germline, CDR1 MDHEN and CDR2 SYDVKM. CDR3 length: 16 amino acids. Trimming at V came to 4 bases and at J to 2 bases, leaving 8 bases not matched to a gene. CDR3 protein: CASSSPGDSRNQPQHF. CDR3 nucleotide sequence: TGTGCCAGCAGTTCGCCAGGGGACAGCCGCAATCAGCCCCAGCATTTT. The variable domain in full, with the rest retrieved from reference TRBV28 and TRBJ1-5, is DVKVTQSSRYLVKRTGEKVFLECVQDMDHENMFWYRQDPGLGLRLIYFSYDVKMKEKGDIPEGYSVSREKKERFSLILESASTNQTSMYLCASSSPGDSRNQPQHFGDGTRLSIL.

The chain carries TRBV5-5 and TRBJ2-5, with 12 bases aligning to TRBD1. The CDR3 is made up of 16 amino acids. Germline trimming cut 4 bases from V and 1 base from J; bases unmatched to any gene: 5. Germline V CDR1 and CDR2: SGHKS, YYEKEE (reference sequence). In nucleotides, the CDR3 is TGTGCCAGCAGCAGGGGACAGGGGGCGATCCAAGAGACCCAGTACTTC. This gives the protein CASSRGQGAIQETQYF.

This chain uses TRBV13 with TRBJ2-2, with TRBD1 matching 7 bases. Germline V gene data show CDR1 as PRHDT and CDR2 as FYEKMQ (reference sequence). V dropped 3 bases and J dropped 6; count of bases not matched to a gene: 7. The CDR3 loop spans 15 amino acids. The CDR3 DNA reads TGTGCCAGCAGCTTTGGGGACAGACCCGCCGGGGAGCTGTTTTTT. It is translated as CASSFGDRPAGELFF.

V gene TRBV9 combines with J gene TRBJ2-7; 8 bases match TRBD2. V dropped 0 bases and J dropped 7; count of bases not matched to a gene: 12. This CDR3 comprises 16 residues. Germline V gene data show CDR1 as SGDLS and CDR2 as YYNGEE. In DNA, the CDR3 is TGTGCCAGCAGCGTAGGCCGCGCTAGCGGGCAAGGGGAGCAGTACTTC. It yields the protein CASSVGRASGQGEQYF.

J is TRBJ2-1 and V is TRBV5-1; 9 positions agree with TRBD2. The trim removed 0 bases at V and 0 bases at J, leaving 7 bases unmatched. The CDR3 loop spans 18 amino acids. Germline-derived CDR1 and CDR2 are SGHRS and YFSETQ. The CDR3 reads CASSLVTSGLSSYNEQFF. In DNA, the CDR3 is TGCGCCAGCAGCTTGGTGACTAGCGGTCTAAGCTCCTACAATGAGCAGTTCTTC.

The gene calls are TRBV7-2 and TRBJ1-1, with TRBD1 matching 10 bases. V dropped 5 bases and J dropped 1; count of bases not matched to a gene: 4. The germline V gene encodes CDR1 SGHTA and CDR2 FQGNSA. The length of the CDR3 is 15 residues. In DNA, the CDR3 is TGTGCCAGCAGCACCCGACAGGGGGCGAACACTGAAGCTTTCTTT. It is translated as CASSTRQGANTEAFF.

The chain employs TRBV10-3 and TRBJ2-3; D perhaps matches TRBD1 (5 bases). CDR3 length: 17 residues. Germline CDR1 and CDR2: ENHRY and SYGVKD. V gave up 0 bases and J gave up 6 bases, with 19 bases separating them. This CDR3 is CAISESSRQGGRDTQYF. In nucleotides, the CDR3 is TGTGCCATCAGTGAGTCCAGTCGTCAGGGTGGGCGGGATACGCAGTATTTT.

This sequence joins TRBV11-2 and TRBJ1-1, with 9 nucleotides matching TRBD1. J gave up 10 bases and V 3 bases, and 9 bases lay outside the gene matches. The CDR3 spans 14 residues. Germline assignment: CDR1 SGHAT and CDR2 FQNNGV. This CDR3 is CASSFPRQGEGAFF. CDR3 coding DNA: TGTGCCAGCAGCTTCCCGAGACAGGGGGAAGGAGCTTTCTTT. The full variable domain, rest sourced from reference TRBV11-2 and TRBJ1-1, is EAGVAQSPRYKIIEKRQSVAFWCNPISGHATLYWYQQILGQGPKLLIQFQNNGVVDDSQLPKDRFSAERLKGVDSTLKIQPAKLEDSAVYLCASSFPRQGEGAFFGQGTRLTVV.

The V call is TRBV7-9, the J call TRBJ2-1, with 12 bases aligning to TRBD1. The CDR3 spans 15 residues. Germline V gene sequence: CDR1 SEHNR, CDR2 FQNEAQ (reference sequence). The junction had 8 bases not matched to a gene; V was cut back by 5 bases and J by 9 bases. CDR3 loop: CASSPGQGATVEQFF. The CDR3 DNA follows: TGTGCCAGCAGCCCGGGACAGGGGGCAACAGTTGAGCAGTTCTTC.

This clone was seen a few times. Here the CDR3 reads CASQGQLNTEAFF. DNA for the CDR3: TGTGCCAGCCAGGGACAGCTAAACACTGAAGCTTTCTTT. The chain employs TRBV4-2 and TRBJ1-1, with TRBD1 matching 7 bases. V lost 8 bases to trimming and J lost 2 bases; unmatched junction nucleotides: 5. CDR1 is LGHNA, CDR2 YNFKEQ, per germline. CDR3 length: 13 residues.

The rearrangement uses TRBV28 and TRBJ1-2, with 8 bases identical to TRBD1. The V and J ends lost 3 bases and 1 base, in that order; junction bases with no gene match: 4. CDR3 size: 15 residues. In germline, CDR1 is MDHEN, CDR2 SYDVKM. CDR3 protein: CASSFSGGYNYGYTF. DNA for the CDR3: TGTGCCAGCAGTTTTTCAGGGGGCTATAACTATGGCTACACCTTC.

This clone was detected a few times. The chain is built from TRBV7-2 and TRBJ2-1, with TRBD2 matching over 12 bases. The junction had 4 bases not matched to a gene; V was cut back by 5 bases and J by 5 bases. Germline-derived CDR1 and CDR2 are SGHTA and FQGNSA. The CDR3 has 15 amino acids. CDR3 sequence reads: CASSPGLAGNNEQFF. The CDR3 nucleotides read TGTGCCAGCAGCCCAGGACTAGCGGGGAACAATGAGCAGTTCTTC.

The chain uses TRBV28 and TRBJ1-2, with D unclear. V was cut by 4 bases and J by 8 bases, with 5 bases left in between. This CDR3 has 10 amino acids. The germline V gene encodes CDR1 MDHEN and CDR2 SYDVKM. The CDR3 region has the DNA TGTGCCAGCAGTTCACAAGGCTACACCTTC. This encodes CASSSQGYTF.

The DNA for the CDR3 is TGTGCCATCACCGTTGACAGGGTGGGCGGCTACACCTTC. The encoded protein is CAITVDRVGGYTF. The V call is TRBV10-3, the J call TRBJ1-2, with TRBD1 matching over 7 bases. Germline loops: CDR1 ENHRY, CDR2 SYGVKD. V lost 7 bases and J lost 8; bases outside the gene matches: 10. The CDR3 runs to 13 residues.

This clone was picked up a small number of times. The chain employs TRBV7-4 and TRBJ2-1; TRBD2 is a possible D gene (5 bases). The CDR3 is 12 amino acids. Per the germline V gene, CDR1 is SGHVT and CDR2 is SQSDAQ. V was clipped by 5 bases and J by 5 bases, with 7 bases between them. CDR3 amino acids: CASSRSDNEQFF. CDR3 sequence (DNA): TGTGCCAGCAGCCGTAGCGACAATGAGCAGTTCTTC.

The V and J genes are TRBV21-1 and TRBJ1-2. TRBV21-1 is listed as a pseudogene. This CDR3 is 16 amino acids long. The CDR3 DNA follows: TGTGCCAGCGGACTCAGAGCGGGGGGCGCGGGTTATGGCTACACCTTC. Its translation: CASGLRAGGAGYGYTF.

The gene calls are TRBV28 and TRBJ2-3; unclear D gene. V lost 8 bases to trimming and J lost 3 bases, with 9 bases between them. The germline CDR1 and CDR2 sequences are MDHEN and SYDVKM. This CDR3 is 12 amino acids long. CDR3 region: CASASVTDTQYF. The CDR3 region has the DNA TGTGCCAGCGCGAGTGTGACAGATACGCAGTATTTT.

The rearrangement links TRBV19 to TRBJ2-1, with TRBD2 matching 9 bases. Germline assignment: CDR1 LNHDA and CDR2 SQIVND (reference sequence). This CDR3 spans 10 amino acids. CDR3 nucleotide sequence: TGTGCTAGCGGGGGCAATGAGCAGTTCTTC. Translated, it gives CASGGNEQFF.

The chain is built from TRBV18 and TRBJ2-3; D is possibly TRBD2 (6 bases). Trimming took 0 bases from V and 10 from J, leaving 20 bases between them. Germline V gives CDR1 KGHSH, CDR2 LQKENI. The CDR3 totals 16 residues. For the CDR3, the DNA is TGTGCCAGCTCACCACCGGGTCGGCCTCGGGAGAGTGCGCAGTATTTT. It codes for CASSPPGRPRESAQYF.